Each of the 2 T cell receptor beta chains below was sequenced from the same sample in a study of blood T cell repertoires in COVID-19. Sequenced by immunoSEQ multiplex PCR; TCRdb stores in-frame clones only, minus some. The table records around 250,000 clones, around 86% of them present only once. The sequenced sample was PBMCs or T cells enriched from blood (not recorded which). All receptors come from a man aged 18-30 years who had recovered from COVID-19.

The chain employs TRBV15 and TRBJ1-1, with TRBD1 identical over 7 bases. The J segment lost 1 base and the V segment lost 2 bases, leaving 7 bases of the junction unmatched. The CDR3 has 16 amino acids. The germline V gene encodes CDR1 LNHNV and CDR2 YYDKDF (reference sequence). The CDR3 DNA reads TGTGCCACCAGCAGATACAGGGGTGGAGGGAACACTGAAGCTTTCTTT. As protein: CATSRYRGGGNTEAFF.

The V call is TRBV19, the J call TRBJ2-1; weak D call: TRBD1 (5 bases). This CDR3 contains 18 residues. The V end was cut by 2 bases, the J end by 1 base, with 18 bases between. Germline CDR1 and CDR2: LNHDA and SQIVND (reference sequence). This CDR3 is CASSILGTWTRSYNEQFF. CDR3 DNA: TGTGCCAGTAGTATACTCGGAACCTGGACAAGGTCCTACAATGAGCAGTTCTTC.